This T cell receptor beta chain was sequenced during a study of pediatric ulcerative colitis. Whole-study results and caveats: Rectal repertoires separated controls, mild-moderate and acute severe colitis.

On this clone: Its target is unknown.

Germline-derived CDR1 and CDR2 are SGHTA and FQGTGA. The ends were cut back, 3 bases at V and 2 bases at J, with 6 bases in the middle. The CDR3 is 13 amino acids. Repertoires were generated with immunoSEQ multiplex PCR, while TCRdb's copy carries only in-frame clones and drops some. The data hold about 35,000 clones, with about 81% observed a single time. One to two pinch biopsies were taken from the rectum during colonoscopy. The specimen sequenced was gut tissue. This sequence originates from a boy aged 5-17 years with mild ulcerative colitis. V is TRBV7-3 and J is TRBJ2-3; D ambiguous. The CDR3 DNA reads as TGTGCCAGCAGCTTCTCGTTCACAGATACGCAGTATTTT. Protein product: CASSFSFTDTQYF.